This T cell receptor (beta chain) was documented in a study of T-cell memory formation after mild COVID-19. Turning to the study itself: Largely donor-specific sequence clusters came from two donors.

The authors produced TCR alpha and TCR beta cDNA libraries with sample barcodes and UMIs by 5'RACE using constant-segment primers. MiXCR, run by TCRdb on the 5' RACE reads, gives a single entry per CDR3 protein. The data contain roughly 610,000 distinct CDR3 sequences, 15% to 20% of them seen just once; the ten biggest clones take up around 8.1%. The CDR3 consists of 11 residues. CDR1 is MNHEY and CDR2 is SVGEGT in the germline V gene. V was cut by 8 bases and J by 0 bases, with 5 bases left in between. Findings of the study overall: The pre-infection memory compartment contained some responding clones, suggesting cross-reactive memory joined. CD4+ contracting clones were found mainly in CM and EM, and CD8+ ones in EMRA.

To note about this clonotype: Its target is unknown.

Sequenced sample: PBMCs or a T cell subset sorted from them (not recorded which). V gene TRBV6-2 or TRBV6-3 combines with J gene TRBJ2-7, with D unclear. The sequence was obtained from an adult woman who had mild COVID-19 (a few samples of this study predate the infection). Cell type and time point are not known. CDR3 amino acids: CASQDSYEQYF. In nucleotides, the CDR3 is TGTGCCAGCCAAGACTCCTACGAGCAGTACTTC.